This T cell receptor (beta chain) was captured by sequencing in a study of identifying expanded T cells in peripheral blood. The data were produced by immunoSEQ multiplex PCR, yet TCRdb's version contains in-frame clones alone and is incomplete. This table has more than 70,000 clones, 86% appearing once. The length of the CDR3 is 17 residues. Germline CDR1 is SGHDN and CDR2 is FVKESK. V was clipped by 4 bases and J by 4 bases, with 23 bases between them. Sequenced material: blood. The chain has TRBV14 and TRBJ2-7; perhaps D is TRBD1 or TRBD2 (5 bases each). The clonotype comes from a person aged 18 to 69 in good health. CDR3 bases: TGTGCCAGCAGCCCCAGGAGGAATAGGCAGGGTGCGTACGAGCAGTACTTC. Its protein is CASSPRRNRQGAYEQYF.